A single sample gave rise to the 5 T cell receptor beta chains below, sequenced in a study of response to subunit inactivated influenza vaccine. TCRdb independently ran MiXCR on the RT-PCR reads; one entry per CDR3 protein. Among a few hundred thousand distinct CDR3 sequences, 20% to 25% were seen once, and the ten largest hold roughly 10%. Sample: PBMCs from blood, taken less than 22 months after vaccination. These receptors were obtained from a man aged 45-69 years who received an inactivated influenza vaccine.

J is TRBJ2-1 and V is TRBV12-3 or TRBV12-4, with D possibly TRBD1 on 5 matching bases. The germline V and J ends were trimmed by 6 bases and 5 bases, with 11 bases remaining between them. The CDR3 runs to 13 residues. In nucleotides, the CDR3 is TGTGCCAGCAGATCGGACACCGACAATGAGCAGTTCTTC. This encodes CASRSDTDNEQFF.

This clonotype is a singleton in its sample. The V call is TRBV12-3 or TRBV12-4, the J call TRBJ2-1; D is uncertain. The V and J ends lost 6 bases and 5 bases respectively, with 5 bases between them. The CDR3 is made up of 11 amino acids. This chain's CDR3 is CASRIDNEQFF. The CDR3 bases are TGTGCCAGCAGGATCGACAATGAGCAGTTCTTC.

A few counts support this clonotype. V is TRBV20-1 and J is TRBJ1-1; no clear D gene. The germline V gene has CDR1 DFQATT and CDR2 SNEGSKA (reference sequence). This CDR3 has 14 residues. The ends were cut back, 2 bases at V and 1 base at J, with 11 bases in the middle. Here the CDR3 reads CSARTLQTNTEAFF. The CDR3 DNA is TGCAGTGCTAGAACGCTCCAGACGAACACTGAAGCTTTCTTT.

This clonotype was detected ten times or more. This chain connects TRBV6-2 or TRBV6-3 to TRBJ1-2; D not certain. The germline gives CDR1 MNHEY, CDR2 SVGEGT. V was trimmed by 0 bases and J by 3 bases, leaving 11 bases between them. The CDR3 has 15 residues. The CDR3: CASSYSSWEDYGYTF. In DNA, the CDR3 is TGTGCCAGCAGTTACTCGAGTTGGGAAGACTATGGCTACACCTTC.

Here the CDR3 DNA reads TGCAGTGCTAGAAATCTGGACAGGGGAAACCTCTATGGCTACACCTTC. It encodes CSARNLDRGNLYGYTF. This chain links TRBV20-1 with TRBJ1-2; 9 bases fit TRBD1. Trimming cost V 2 bases and J 4 bases; bases outside gene matches: 11. Germline CDR1 and CDR2: DFQATT and SNEGSKA (reference sequence). The CDR3 extends over 16 amino acids.